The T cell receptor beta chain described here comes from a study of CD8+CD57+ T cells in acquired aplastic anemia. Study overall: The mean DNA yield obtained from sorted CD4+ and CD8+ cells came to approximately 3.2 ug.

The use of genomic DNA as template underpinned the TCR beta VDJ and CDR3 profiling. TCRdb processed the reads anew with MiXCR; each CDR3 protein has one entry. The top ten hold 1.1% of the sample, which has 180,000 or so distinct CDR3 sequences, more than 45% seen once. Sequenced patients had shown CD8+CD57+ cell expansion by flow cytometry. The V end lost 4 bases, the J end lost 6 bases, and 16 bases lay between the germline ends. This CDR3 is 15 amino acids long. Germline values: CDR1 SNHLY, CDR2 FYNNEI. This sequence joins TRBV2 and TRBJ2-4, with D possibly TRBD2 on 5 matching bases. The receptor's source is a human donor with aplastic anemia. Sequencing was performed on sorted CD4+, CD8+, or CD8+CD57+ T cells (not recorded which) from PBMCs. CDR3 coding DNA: TGTGCCAGCAGTGCGGAGGTTCCCCCCCTAAACATTCAGTACTTC. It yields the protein CASSAEVPPLNIQYF. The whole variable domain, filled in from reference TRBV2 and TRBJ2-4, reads EPEVTQTPSHQVTQMGQEVILRCVPISNHLYFYWYRQILGQKVEFLVSFYNNEISEKSEIFDDQFSVERPDGSNFTLKIRSTKLEDSAMYFCASSAEVPPLNIQYFGAGTRLSVL.